This T cell receptor beta chain comes out of a study of cytomegalovirus exposure and HLA in healthy donors. Study-wide context: A prior analysis found 117 million unique TCR beta sequences from roughly 180 million T cells.

There are 13 residues in the CDR3. V was clipped by 5 bases and J by 3 bases; unmatched bases: 3. Germline assignment: CDR1 MNHEY and CDR2 SVGAGI. The PCR used 60 Vbeta and 13 Jbeta primers. The assay was immunoSEQ multiplex PCR, and TCRdb's table has in-frame clones only and misses some. The table has about 130,000 clones, just under 80% seen once. About this clone: The antigen remains unidentified.

Study results and limitations: Links to common viral pathogens appeared, in a later analysis, for several of the most significant clusters.

This clonotype originated in a male donor in good health and CMV-seronegative. The sequenced sample was PBMCs. The chain uses TRBV6-5 and TRBJ2-5, with 7 bases that match TRBD1. CDR3 DNA: TGTGCCAGCAGTAGGGACAGAGAAGAGACCCAGTACTTC. Protein: CASSRDREETQYF.